These T cell receptor beta chains were read from a single sample in a study of regulatory T cells in long-lasting Graves disease. TCRdb re-called the multiplex PCR reads with MiXCR, one entry per CDR3 protein. The sample lists 400,000 to 500,000 distinct CDR3 sequences; roughly a fifth were seen once. The sample was peripheral blood mononuclear cells (PBMCs), taken when the disease was refractory, from a patient treated with antithyroid drugs. The origin of the receptors is a female donor with Graves disease. CDR3s include the opening cysteine and the closing phenylalanine or tryptophan. D genes are given only for firm matches. Size tells how often a clone was seen (once, few, many) or the class of an expanded clone, and some rows leave it out.

TGTGCCAGCAGTCCACAGGGTTCTGGCGGGGAGCTGTTTTTT,CASSPQGSGGELFF,TRBV12-3/TRBV12-4,.,TRBJ2-2,many
TGTGCCAGCAGGGTCGTAGGGGGCGAGCAGTACTTC,CASRVVGGEQYF,TRBV6-1,.,TRBJ2-7,few
TGCAGTGCCCGTGGACTAGCGGGAGTCATAGACACCGGGGAGCTGTTTTTT,CSARGLAGVIDTGELFF,TRBV20-1,TRBD2,TRBJ2-2,.
TGTGCCAGCAGCACGATGGGACAGGGTAATACCTACGAGCAGTACTTC,CASSTMGQGNTYEQYF,TRBV9,TRBD1,TRBJ2-7,few
TGTGCCAGTAGCCCGGGACTAGCGGGAGGGCCCTCCGAGCAGTACTTC,CASSPGLAGGPSEQYF,TRBV19,TRBD2,TRBJ2-7,few
TGTGCCATCAGTGAGTCGACGGTGGGGTTCGGGGAAAACATTCAGTACTTC,CAISESTVGFGENIQYF,TRBV10-3,.,TRBJ2-4,many
TGTGCCAGCAGTCCCCCTTGGACGGGAGGAAAAGAGACCCAGTACTTC,CASSPPWTGGKETQYF,TRBV6-2/TRBV6-3,TRBD2,TRBJ2-5,many
TGTGCCAGTAGTTCCGCCGGTTCCGACCAAGAGACCCAGTACTTC,CASSSAGSDQETQYF,TRBV19,.,TRBJ2-5,.
TGTGCCAGCAGCCTTCCGGTAGGGATGAACACTGAAGCTTTCTTT,CASSLPVGMNTEAFF,TRBV3-1,.,TRBJ1-1,few
TGTGCCAGCAGCGTAGAGGCGGGAGGGACTGAAGCTTTCTTT,CASSVEAGGTEAFF,TRBV9,.,TRBJ1-1,few
TGTGCCAGCAGTCCCGACAGGAGAAATCAGCCCCAGCATTTT,CASSPDRRNQPQHF,TRBV6-1,.,TRBJ1-5,.
TGTGCCAGTAGTATGACGGGTTCCTACGAGCAGTACTTC,CASSMTGSYEQYF,TRBV19,.,TRBJ2-7,few
TGTGCCAGCAGCTTAGTTGGGTGGAATTCACCCCTCCACTTT,CASSLVGWNSPLHF,TRBV11-2,.,TRBJ1-6,many
TGTGCCAGCAGTCGGGACAGGGGGAGTCAGCCCCAGCATTTT,CASSRDRGSQPQHF,TRBV28,TRBD1,TRBJ1-5,once
TGTGCCAGTAGTCGTGAGAGCATTCAGTACTTC,CASSRESIQYF,TRBV19,.,TRBJ2-4,.
TGTGCCAGTAGTATGGTTTCGGGAGGCGATGAGCAGTTCTTC,CASSMVSGGDEQFF,TRBV19,TRBD2,TRBJ2-1,few
TGTGCCAGCAGCGTAGGTGGTAGGTTCCCCTCAGATACGCAGTATTTT,CASSVGGRFPSDTQYF,TRBV9,.,TRBJ2-3,.
TGTGCCAGCAGGCGGACTAGCGGATACAATGAGCAGTTCTTC,CASRRTSGYNEQFF,TRBV12-3/TRBV12-4,TRBD2,TRBJ2-1,few
TGTGCCAGCAGGGAAATAGCGGGAGCCCGAGAGACCCAGTACTTC,CASREIAGARETQYF,TRBV28,TRBD2,TRBJ2-5,.
TGTGCCAGCAGTGACCGGAGTCCCATGTACAATGAGCAGTTCTTC,CASSDRSPMYNEQFF,TRBV2,.,TRBJ2-1,few
TGTGCCAGCAGGACGACAGGGGGGGGCCAAGAGACCCAGTACTTC,CASRTTGGGQETQYF,TRBV6-2/TRBV6-3,TRBD1,TRBJ2-5,.
TGCGCCAGCAGCTTATGGGGACAGGGACGAGAGACCCAGTACTTC,CASSLWGQGRETQYF,TRBV5-1,TRBD1,TRBJ2-5,few
TGTGCCAGCAGAGGACTTCTAGCGGACAACACCGGGGAGCTGTTTTTT,CASRGLLADNTGELFF,TRBV2,TRBD2,TRBJ2-2,many
TGTGCCAGCAGTGAAAGGATGGAGTACACTGAAGCTTTCTTT,CASSERMEYTEAFF,TRBV2,.,TRBJ1-1,many
TGTGCCATCAGTGATTACAGGAATCAGCCCCAGCATTTT,CAISDYRNQPQHF,TRBV10-3,.,TRBJ1-5,many